This TCR beta chain was obtained from a study of CD8+CD57+ T cells in acquired aplastic anemia. Whole-study context: Mean yield of DNA from sorted CD4+ and CD8+ cells was 3.2 ug. Study-wide findings and caveats: Patient and control CD8+ Simpson's diversity was not significantly different. Patients and controls were found to share twenty-nine CD8+ CDR3 sequences.

According to the study, genomic DNA was the template for TCR beta VDJ and CDR3 profiling. TCRdb re-called the reads through MiXCR, storing one row per CDR3 protein. Of 250,000 to 300,000 distinct CDR3 sequences listed, 55% to 60% are singletons. Details on this clonotype: Its target is not known. A much larger clonotype is one base distant, so this may be a read error.

Germline CDR1 reads SGHTA; CDR2 reads FQGNSA. J lost 2 bases, V lost 8 bases, and 8 bases had no gene match. The CDR3 has 15 residues. The sample taken for sequencing was sorted CD4+, CD8+, or CD8+CD57+ T cells (not recorded which) from PBMCs. This clonotype was obtained from a human donor with severe aplastic anemia or a healthy control (not recorded which). The chain carries TRBV7-2 and TRBJ1-2; 10 bases agree with TRBD1. The CDR3 loop is CASGSRQGANYGYTF. Written as DNA, the CDR3 is TGTGCCAGCGGCTCGCGACAGGGGGCCAACTATGGCTACACCTTC.